One T cell receptor (beta chain) is described in this entry. Per the original methods: Estimates of nucleated cell counts were drawn from the amplification of reference gene primers. TCRdb's copy holds only in-frame clones and misses some; the assay was immunoSEQ multiplex PCR. For V, J and clone size, that table is used; D and trimming come from the DNA. The profile shows over 15,000 clones, roughly 80% of them singletons. The CDR3 totals 14 residues. Trimming removed 2 bases from V and 0 bases from J, with 7 bases in between. The germline V gene has CDR1 KGHSH and CDR2 LQKENI. The source of the sample is a study of blood T cell repertoires in COVID-19. The overall study: The United States, Italy and Spain were the sources of the acute and convalescent COVID-19 samples. Nucleic acid was either cDNA or gDNA, and it came from T cells, B-cell-depleted T cells, or PBMCs.

This TCR was recovered from an elderly man with acute or convalescent COVID-19. What was sequenced was peripheral blood. The J gene is TRBJ1-1, the V gene TRBV18; D gene uncertain. The CDR3 coding sequence is TGTGCCAGCTCACCAAAACAGTTGAACACTGAAGCTTTCTTT. It encodes CASSPKQLNTEAFF.